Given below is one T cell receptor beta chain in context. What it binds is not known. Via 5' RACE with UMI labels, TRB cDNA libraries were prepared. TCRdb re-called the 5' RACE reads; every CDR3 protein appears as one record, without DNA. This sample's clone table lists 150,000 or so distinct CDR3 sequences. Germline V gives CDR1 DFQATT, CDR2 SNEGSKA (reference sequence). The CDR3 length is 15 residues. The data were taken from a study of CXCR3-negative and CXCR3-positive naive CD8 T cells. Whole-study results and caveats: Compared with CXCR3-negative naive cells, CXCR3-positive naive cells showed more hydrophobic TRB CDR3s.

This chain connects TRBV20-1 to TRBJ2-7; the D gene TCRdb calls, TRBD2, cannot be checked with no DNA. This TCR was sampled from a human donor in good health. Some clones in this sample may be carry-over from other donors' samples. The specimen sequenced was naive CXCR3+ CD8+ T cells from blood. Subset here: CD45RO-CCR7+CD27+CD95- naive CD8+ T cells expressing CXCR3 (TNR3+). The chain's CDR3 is CSARLPGLAGYEQYF.